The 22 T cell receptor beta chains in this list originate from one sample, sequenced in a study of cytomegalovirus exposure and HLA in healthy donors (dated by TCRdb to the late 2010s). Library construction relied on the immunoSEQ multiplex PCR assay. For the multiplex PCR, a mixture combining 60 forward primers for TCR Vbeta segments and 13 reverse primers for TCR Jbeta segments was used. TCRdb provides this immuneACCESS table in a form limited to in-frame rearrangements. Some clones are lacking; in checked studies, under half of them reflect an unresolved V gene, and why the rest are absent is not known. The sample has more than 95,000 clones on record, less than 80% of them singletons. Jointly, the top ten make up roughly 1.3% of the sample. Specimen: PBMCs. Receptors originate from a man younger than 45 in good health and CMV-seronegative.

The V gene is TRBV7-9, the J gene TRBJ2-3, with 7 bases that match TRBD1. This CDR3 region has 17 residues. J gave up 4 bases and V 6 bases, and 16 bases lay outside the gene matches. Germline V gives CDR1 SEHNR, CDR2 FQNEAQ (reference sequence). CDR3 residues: CASRYGARQGRADTQYF. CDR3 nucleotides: TGTGCCAGCAGATATGGGGCGAGACAGGGTCGAGCAGATACGCAGTATTTT. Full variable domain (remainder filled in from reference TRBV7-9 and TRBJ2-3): DTGVSQNPRHKITKRGQNVTFRCDPISEHNRLYWYRQTLGQGPEFLTYFQNEAQLEKSRLLSDRFSAERPKGSFSTLEIQRTEQGDSAMYLCASRYGARQGRADTQYFGPGTRLTVL.

CDR3 sequence reads: CASATWGGATEAFF. For the CDR3, the DNA is TGTGCCAGCGCGACGTGGGGGGGCGCAACTGAAGCTTTCTTT. The J gene is TRBJ1-1, the V gene TRBV28, with D maybe TRBD1 (6 bases). CDR3 size: 14 residues. V was trimmed by 8 bases and J by 5 bases, leaving 18 bases between them. CDR1 and CDR2 from the germline V gene are MDHEN and SYDVKM.

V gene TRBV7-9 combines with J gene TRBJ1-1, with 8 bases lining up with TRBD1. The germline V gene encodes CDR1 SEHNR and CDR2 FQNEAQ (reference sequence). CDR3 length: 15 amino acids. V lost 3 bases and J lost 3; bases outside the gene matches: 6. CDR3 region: CASSFRDRFDTEAFF. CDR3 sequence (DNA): TGTGCCAGCAGCTTTCGGGACAGGTTTGACACTGAAGCTTTCTTT.

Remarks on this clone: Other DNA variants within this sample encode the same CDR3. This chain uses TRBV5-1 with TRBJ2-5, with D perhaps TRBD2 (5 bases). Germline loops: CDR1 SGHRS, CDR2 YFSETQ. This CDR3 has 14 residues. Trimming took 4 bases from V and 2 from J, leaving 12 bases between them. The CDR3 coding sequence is TGCGCCAGCAGCCTCGGAGGAAGTCAAGAGACCCAGTACTTC. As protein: CASSLGGSQETQYF. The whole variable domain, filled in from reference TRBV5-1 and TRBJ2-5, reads KAGVTQTPRYLIKTRGQQVTLSCSPISGHRSVSWYQQTPGQGLQFLFEYFSETQRNKGNFPGRFSGRQFSNSRSEMNVSTLELGDSALYLCASSLGGSQETQYFGPGTRLLVL.

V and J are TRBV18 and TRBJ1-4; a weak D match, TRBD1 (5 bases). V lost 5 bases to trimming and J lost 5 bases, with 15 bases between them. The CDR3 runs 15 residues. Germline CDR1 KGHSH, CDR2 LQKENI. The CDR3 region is CASSNDPGGNEKLFF. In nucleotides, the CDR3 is TGTGCCAGCTCAAATGATCCGGGGGGAAATGAAAAACTGTTTTTT.

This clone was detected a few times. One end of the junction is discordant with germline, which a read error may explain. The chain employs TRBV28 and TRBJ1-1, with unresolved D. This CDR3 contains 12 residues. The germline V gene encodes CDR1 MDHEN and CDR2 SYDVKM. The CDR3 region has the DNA TGTGCCAGCAGCCCGGACGGACTCCTCTCTCTCTTT. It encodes CASSPDGLLSLF. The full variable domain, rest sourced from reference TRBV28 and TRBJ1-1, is DVKVTQSSRYLVKRTGEKVFLECVQDMDHENMFWYRQDPGLGLRLIYFSYDVKMKEKGDIPEGYSVSREKKERFSLILESASTNQTSMYLCASSPDGLLSLFGQGTRLTVV.

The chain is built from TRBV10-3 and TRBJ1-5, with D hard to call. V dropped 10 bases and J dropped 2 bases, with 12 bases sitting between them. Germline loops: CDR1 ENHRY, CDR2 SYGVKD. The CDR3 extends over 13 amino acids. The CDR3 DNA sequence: TGTGCCAGCAAGTCGGAGCGCAATCAGCCCCAGCATTTT. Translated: CASKSERNQPQHF.

Here the CDR3 DNA reads TGTGCCAGCAGCAAAGCCGGGGACAACAGGCGTTCTCCTGACAATGAGCAGTTCTTC. This translates into CASSKAGDNRRSPDNEQFF. V and J are TRBV21-1 and TRBJ2-1; the D call of TRBD1 is as the table states it, not checked on the DNA. TRBV21-1 is designated a pseudogene. There are 19 residues in the CDR3.

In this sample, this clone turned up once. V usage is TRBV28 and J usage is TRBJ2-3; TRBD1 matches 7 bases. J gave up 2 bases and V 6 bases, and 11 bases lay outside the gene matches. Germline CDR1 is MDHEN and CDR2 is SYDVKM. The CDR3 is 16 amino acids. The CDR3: CASSFSDRAYTDTQYF. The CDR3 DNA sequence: TGTGCCAGCAGCTTTAGCGACAGGGCGTACACAGATACGCAGTATTTT.

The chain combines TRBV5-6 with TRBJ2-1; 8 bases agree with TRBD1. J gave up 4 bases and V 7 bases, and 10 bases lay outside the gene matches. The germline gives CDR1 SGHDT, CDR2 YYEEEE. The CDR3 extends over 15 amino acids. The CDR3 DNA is TGTGCCAGCCCAGGACAGGGAGGAAGGTACAATGAGCAGTTCTTC. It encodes CASPGQGGRYNEQFF.

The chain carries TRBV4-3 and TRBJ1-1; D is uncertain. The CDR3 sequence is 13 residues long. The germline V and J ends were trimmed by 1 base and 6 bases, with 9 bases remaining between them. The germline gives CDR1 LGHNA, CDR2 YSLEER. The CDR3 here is CASSQVRGAEAFF. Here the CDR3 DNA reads TGCGCCAGCAGCCAAGTACGAGGAGCTGAAGCTTTCTTT.

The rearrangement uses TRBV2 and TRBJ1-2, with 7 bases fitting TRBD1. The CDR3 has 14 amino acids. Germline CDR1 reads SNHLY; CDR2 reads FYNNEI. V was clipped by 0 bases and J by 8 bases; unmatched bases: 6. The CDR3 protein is CASSEARGQGGYTF. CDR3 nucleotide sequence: TGTGCCAGCAGTGAAGCTAGGGGGCAGGGGGGCTACACCTTC. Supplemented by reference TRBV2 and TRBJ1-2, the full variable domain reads EPEVTQTPSHQVTQMGQEVILRCVPISNHLYFYWYRQILGQKVEFLVSFYNNEISEKSEIFDDQFSVERPDGSNFTLKIRSTKLEDSAMYFCASSEARGQGGYTFGSGTRLTVV.

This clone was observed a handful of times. This CDR3 is CASSSRGDPSIGEQYF. In DNA form, the CDR3 reads TGTGCCAGCAGTTCCCGGGGGGACCCCTCGATTGGGGAGCAGTACTTC. This sequence joins TRBV28 and TRBJ2-7; TRBD2 aligns across 7 bases. Germline values: CDR1 MDHEN, CDR2 SYDVKM. After removal of 4 bases from V and 7 bases from J, the junction contained 16 bases not matched to a gene. CDR3 length equals 16 residues.

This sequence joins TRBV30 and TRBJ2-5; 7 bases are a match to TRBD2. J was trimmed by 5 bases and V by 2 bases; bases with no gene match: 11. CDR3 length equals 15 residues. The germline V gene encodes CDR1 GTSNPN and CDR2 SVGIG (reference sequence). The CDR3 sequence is CAWSLSGGVRETQYF. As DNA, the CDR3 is TGTGCCTGGAGTTTGTCGGGAGGCGTCCGCGAGACCCAGTACTTC.

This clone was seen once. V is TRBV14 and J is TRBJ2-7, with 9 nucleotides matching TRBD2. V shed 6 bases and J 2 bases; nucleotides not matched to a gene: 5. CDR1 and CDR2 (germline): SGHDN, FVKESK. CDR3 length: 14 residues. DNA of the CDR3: TGTGCCAGCAGACTAGCGGGCACAACCTACGAGCAGTACTTC. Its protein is CASRLAGTTYEQYF.

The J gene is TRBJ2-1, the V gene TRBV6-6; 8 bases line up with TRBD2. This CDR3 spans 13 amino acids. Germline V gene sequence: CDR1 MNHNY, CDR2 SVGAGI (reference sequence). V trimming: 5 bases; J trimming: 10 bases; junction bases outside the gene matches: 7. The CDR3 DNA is TGTGCCAGCAGTCGCCGGGGGGGAGACGAGCAGTTCTTC. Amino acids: CASSRRGGDEQFF.

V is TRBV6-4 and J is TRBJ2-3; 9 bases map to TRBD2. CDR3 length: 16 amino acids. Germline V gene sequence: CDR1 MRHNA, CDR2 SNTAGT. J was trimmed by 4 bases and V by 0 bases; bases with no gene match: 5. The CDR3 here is CASSDSRSGGSDTQYF. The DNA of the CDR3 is TGTGCCAGCAGTGACTCACGTAGCGGGGGATCAGATACGCAGTATTTT.

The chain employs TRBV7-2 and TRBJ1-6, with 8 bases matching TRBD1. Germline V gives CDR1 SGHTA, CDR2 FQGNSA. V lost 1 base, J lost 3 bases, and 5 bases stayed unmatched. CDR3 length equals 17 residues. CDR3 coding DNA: TGTGCCAGCAGCTTAGGGAGGGACAGGAACTATAATTCACCCCTCCACTTT. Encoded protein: CASSLGRDRNYNSPLHF. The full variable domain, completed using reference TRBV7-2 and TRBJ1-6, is GAGVSQSPSNKVTEKGKDVELRCDPISGHTALYWYRQSLGQGLEFLIYFQGNSAPDKSGLPSDRFSAERTGGSVSTLTIQRTQQEDSAVYLCASSLGRDRNYNSPLHFGNGTRLTVT.

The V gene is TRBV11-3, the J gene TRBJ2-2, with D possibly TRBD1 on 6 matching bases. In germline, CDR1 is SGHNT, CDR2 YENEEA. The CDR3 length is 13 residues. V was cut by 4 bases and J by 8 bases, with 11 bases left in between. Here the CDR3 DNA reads TGTGCCAGCAGCTCGAAACAGGGTGGGGAGCTGTTTTTT. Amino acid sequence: CASSSKQGGELFF.

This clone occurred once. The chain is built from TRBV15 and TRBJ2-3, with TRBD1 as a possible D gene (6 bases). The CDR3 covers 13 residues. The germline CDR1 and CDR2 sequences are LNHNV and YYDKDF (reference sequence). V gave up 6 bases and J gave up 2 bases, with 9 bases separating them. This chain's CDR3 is CATRTGVTDTQYF. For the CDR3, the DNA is TGTGCCACCAGGACAGGAGTCACAGATACGCAGTATTTT.

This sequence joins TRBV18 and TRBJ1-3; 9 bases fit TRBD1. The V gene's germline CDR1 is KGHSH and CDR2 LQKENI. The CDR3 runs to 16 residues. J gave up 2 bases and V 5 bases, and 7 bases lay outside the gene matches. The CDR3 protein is CASSENTGGTGNTIYF. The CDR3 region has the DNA TGTGCCAGCTCAGAAAATACAGGGGGCACTGGAAACACCATATATTTT.

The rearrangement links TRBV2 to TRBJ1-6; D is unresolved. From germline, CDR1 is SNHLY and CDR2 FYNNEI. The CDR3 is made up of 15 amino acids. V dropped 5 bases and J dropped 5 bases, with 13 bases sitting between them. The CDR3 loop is CASSKGRVDNSPLHF. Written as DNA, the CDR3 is TGTGCCAGCAGTAAAGGGAGGGTCGATAATTCACCCCTCCACTTT.